This TCR beta chain emerged from a study of neoadjuvant anti-PD-1 for oral cavity cancer. Study-wide findings and caveats: With three patients per group, TCR findings need larger cohorts.

Using immunoSEQ multiplex PCR, the repertoire was profiled, and TCRdb retains in-frame clones only, with some absent. The data show 6,000 to 8,500 clones, 54% seen once. On this clone itself: The antigen is not known.

The patients had HPV-negative, locally advanced oral cavity squamous cell carcinoma. Germline CDR1 reads MNHNS; CDR2 reads SASEGT. The CDR3 has 14 amino acids. V lost 2 bases and J lost 4, with 11 bases in between. The sequence was collected from a person aged 40 to 85 with oral cavity squamous cell carcinoma. The sequenced sample was tumor tissue, obtained before nivolumab (anti-PD-1) treatment. This chain connects TRBV6-1 to TRBJ1-2; TRBD1 might be the D (6 bases). The CDR3 protein is CASSENGGGYGYTF. CDR3 bases: TGTGCCAGCAGTGAAAACGGGGGCGGCTATGGCTACACCTTC.